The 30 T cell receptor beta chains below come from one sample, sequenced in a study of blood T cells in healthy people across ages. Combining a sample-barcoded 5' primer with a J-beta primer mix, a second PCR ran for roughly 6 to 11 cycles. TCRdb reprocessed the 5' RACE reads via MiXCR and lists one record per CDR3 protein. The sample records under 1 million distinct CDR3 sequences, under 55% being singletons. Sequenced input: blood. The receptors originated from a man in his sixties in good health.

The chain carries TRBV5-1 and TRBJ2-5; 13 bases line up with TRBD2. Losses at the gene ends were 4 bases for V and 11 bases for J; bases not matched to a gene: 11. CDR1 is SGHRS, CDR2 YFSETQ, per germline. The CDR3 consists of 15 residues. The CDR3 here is CASSRTSGGANEQYF. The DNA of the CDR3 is TGCGCCAGCAGCAGAACTAGCGGGGGGGCAAATGAGCAGTACTTC.

CDR3 sequence: CASSLSFTVSYNEQFF. The CDR3 coding sequence is TGCGCCAGCAGCTTGTCGTTTACAGTCTCGTACAATGAGCAGTTCTTC. This chain connects TRBV5-1 to TRBJ2-1; no definite D call. Per germline, CDR1 SGHRS and CDR2 YFSETQ. This CDR3 is 16 amino acids long. Between the trimmed V and J ends, which lost 1 base and 4 bases, there was a span of 15 bases.

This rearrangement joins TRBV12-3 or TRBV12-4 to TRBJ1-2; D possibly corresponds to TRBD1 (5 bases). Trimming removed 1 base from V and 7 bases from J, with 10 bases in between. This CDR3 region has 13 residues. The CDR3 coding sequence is TGTGCCAGCAGTTTAGGGGGCTTGGGTGGCTACACCTTC. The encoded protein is CASSLGGLGGYTF.

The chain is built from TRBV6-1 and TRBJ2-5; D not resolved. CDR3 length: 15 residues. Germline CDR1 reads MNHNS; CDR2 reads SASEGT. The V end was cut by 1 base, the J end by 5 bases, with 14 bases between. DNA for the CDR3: TGTGCCAGCAGTGAAGGTTTGGGGTCCCCGGAGACCCAGTACTTC. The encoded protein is CASSEGLGSPETQYF.

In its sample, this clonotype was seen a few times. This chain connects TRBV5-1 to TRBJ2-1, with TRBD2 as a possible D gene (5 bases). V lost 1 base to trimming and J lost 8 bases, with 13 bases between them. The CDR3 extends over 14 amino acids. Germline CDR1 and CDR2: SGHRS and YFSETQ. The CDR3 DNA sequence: TGCGCCAGCAGCTTGAGCGGCGGGCTGTATGAGCAGTTCTTC. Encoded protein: CASSLSGGLYEQFF.

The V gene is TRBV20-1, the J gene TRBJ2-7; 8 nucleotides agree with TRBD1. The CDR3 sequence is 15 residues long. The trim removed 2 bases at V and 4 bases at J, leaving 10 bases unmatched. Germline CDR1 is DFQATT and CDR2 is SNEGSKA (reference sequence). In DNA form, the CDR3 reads TGCAGTGCTAGACGCCCCGGGACAGGACTATACGAGCAGTACTTC. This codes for CSARRPGTGLYEQYF.

CDR3 bases: TGTGCCACCAGCAGAGATGGGAATAGGGCCCTCTACGAGCAGTACTTC. This encodes CATSRDGNRALYEQYF. The rearrangement joins TRBV15 to TRBJ2-7; D ambiguous. The CDR3 runs to 16 residues. V was clipped by 0 bases and J by 3 bases, with 15 bases between them. The germline V gene has CDR1 LNHNV and CDR2 YYDKDF (reference sequence).

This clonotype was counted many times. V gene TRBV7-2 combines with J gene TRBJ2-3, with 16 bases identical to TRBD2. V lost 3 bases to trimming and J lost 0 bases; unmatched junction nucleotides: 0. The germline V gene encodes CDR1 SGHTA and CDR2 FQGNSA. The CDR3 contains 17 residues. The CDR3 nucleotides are TGTGCCAGCAGCTTGGGACTAGCGGGGGGGAGCACAGATACGCAGTATTTT. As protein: CASSLGLAGGSTDTQYF. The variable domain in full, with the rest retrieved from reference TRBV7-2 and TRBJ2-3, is GAGVSQSPSNKVTEKGKDVELRCDPISGHTALYWYRQSLGQGLEFLIYFQGNSAPDKSGLPSDRFSAERTGGSVSTLTIQRTQQEDSAVYLCASSLGLAGGSTDTQYFGPGTRLTVL.

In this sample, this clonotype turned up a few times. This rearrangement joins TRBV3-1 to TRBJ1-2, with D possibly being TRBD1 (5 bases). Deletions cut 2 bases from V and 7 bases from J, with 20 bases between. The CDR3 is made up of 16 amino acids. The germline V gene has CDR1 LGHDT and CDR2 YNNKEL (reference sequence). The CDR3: CASSQLTGTGASGYTF. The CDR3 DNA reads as TGTGCCAGCAGCCAACTCACCGGGACGGGTGCTAGTGGCTACACCTTC.

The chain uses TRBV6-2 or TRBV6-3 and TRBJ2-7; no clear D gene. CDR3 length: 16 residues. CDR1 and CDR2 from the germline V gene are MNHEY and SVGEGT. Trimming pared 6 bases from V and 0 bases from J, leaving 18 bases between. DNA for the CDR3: TGTGCCAGCAGCTATATTCGAAGGCAGAGCTCCTACGAGCAGTACTTC. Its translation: CASSYIRRQSSYEQYF.

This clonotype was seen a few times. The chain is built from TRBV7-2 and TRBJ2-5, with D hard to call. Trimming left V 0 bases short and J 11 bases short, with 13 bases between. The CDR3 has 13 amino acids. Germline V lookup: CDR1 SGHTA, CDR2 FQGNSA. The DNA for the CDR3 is TGTGCCAGCAGCTTAGCCTATGACGAGGAGCAGTACTTC. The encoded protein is CASSLAYDEEQYF.

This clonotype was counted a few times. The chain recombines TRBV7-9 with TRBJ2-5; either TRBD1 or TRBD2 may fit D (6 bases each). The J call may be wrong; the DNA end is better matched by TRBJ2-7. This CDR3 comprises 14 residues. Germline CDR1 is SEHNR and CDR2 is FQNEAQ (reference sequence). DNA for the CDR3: TGTGCCAGCAGCTTATGGGGGGACAACAGCGAGCAGTACTTC. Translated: CASSLWGDNSEQYF.

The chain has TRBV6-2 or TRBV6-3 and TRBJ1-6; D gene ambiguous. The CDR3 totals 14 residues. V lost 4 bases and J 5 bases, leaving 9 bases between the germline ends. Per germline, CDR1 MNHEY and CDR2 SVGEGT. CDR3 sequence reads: CASSFSAHNSPLHF. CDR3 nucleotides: TGTGCCAGCAGTTTTTCAGCACATAATTCACCCCTCCACTTT.

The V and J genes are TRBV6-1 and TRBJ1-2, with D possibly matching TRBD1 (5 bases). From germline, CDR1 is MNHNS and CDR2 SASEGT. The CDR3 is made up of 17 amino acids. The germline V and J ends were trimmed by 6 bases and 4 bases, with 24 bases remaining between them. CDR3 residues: CASRRLHGAGIGYGYTF. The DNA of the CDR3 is TGTGCCAGCAGACGCCTACACGGGGCGGGGATCGGCTATGGCTACACCTTC.

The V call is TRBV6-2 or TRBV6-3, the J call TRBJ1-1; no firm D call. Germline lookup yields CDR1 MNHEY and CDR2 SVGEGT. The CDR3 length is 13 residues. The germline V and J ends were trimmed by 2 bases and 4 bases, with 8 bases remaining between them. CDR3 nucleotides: TGTGCCAGCAGTTACGGGGTTGGCACTGAAGCTTTCTTT. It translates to CASSYGVGTEAFF.

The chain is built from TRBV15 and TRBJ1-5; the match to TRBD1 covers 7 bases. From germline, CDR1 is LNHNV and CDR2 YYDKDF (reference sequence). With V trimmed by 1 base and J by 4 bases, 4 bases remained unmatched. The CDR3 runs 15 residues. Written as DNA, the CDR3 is TGTGCCACCAGCAGAGTGGGACAGCTTAATCAGCCCCAGCATTTT. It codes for CATSRVGQLNQPQHF. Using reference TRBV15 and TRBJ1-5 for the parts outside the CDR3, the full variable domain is DAMVIQNPRYQVTQFGKPVTLSCSQTLNHNVMYWYQQKSSQAPKLLFHYYDKDFNNEADTPDNFQSRRPNTSFCFLDIRSPGLGDTAMYLCATSRVGQLNQPQHFGDGTRLSIL.

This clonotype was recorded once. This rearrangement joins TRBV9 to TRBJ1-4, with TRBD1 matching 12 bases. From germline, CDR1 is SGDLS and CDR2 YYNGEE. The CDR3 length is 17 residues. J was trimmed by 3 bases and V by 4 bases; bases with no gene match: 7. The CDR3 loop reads CASSPRDRGPANEKLFF. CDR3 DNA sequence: TGTGCCAGCAGCCCCCGGGACAGGGGGCCAGCTAATGAAAAACTGTTTTTT.

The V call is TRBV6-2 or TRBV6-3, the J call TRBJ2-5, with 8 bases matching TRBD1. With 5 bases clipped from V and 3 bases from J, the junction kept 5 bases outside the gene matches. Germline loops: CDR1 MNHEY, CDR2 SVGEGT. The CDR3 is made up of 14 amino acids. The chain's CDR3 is CASSKDRGKETQYF. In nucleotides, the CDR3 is TGTGCCAGCAGTAAAGACAGGGGAAAAGAGACCCAGTACTTC.

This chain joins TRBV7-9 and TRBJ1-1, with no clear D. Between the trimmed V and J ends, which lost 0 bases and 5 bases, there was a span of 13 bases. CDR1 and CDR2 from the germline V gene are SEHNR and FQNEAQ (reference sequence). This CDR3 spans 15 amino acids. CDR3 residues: CASSLARQKGTEAFF. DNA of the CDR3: TGTGCCAGCAGCTTAGCGCGACAAAAGGGAACTGAAGCTTTCTTT.

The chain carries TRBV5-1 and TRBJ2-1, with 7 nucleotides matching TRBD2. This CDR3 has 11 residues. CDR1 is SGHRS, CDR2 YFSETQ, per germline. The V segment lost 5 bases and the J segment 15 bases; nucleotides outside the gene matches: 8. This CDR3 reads CASSGGGLRFF. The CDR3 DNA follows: TGCGCCAGCAGTGGGGGGGGACTTCGGTTCTTC. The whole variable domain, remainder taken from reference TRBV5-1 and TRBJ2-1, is KAGVTQTPRYLIKTRGQQVTLSCSPISGHRSVSWYQQTPGQGLQFLFEYFSETQRNKGNFPGRFSGRQFSNSRSEMNVSTLELGDSALYLCASSGGGLRFFGPGTRLTVL.

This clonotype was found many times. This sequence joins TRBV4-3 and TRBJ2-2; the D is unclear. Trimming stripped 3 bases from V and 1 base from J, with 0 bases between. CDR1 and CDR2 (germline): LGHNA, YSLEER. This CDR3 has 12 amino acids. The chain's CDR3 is CASSQNTGELFF. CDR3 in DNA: TGCGCCAGCAGCCAGAACACCGGGGAGCTGTTTTTT.

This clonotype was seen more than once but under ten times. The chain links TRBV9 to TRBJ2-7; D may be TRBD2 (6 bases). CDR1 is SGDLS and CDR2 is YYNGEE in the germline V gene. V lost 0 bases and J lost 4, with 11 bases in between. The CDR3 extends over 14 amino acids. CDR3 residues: CASSVASAGYEQYF. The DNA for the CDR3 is TGTGCCAGCAGCGTAGCCTCCGCGGGGTACGAGCAGTACTTC.

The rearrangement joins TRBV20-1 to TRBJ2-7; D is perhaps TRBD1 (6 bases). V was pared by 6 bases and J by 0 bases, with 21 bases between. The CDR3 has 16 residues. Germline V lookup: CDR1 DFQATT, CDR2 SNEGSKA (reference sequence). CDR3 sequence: CSARGGPLPISYEQYF. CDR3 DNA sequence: TGCAGTGCCCGAGGGGGTCCCCTCCCCATCTCCTACGAGCAGTACTTC.

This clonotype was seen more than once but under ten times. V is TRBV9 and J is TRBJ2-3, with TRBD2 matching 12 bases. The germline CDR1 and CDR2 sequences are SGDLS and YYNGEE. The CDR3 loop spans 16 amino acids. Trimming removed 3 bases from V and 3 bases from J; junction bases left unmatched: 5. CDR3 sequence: CASSAASGGATDTQYF. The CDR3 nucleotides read TGTGCCAGCAGCGCTGCTAGCGGGGGGGCGACAGATACGCAGTATTTT.

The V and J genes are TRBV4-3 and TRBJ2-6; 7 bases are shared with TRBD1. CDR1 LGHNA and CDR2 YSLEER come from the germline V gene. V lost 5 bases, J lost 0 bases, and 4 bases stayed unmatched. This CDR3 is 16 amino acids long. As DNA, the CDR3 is TGCGCCAGCAGCGAAGGGACAGACTCTGGGGCCAACGTCCTGACTTTC. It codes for CASSEGTDSGANVLTF.

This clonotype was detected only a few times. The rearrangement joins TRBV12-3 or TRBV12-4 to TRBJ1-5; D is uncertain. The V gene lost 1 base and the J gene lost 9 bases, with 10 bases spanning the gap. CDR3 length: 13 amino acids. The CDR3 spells CASSLVESGPQHF. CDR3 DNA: TGTGCCAGCAGTTTAGTGGAGTCAGGGCCCCAGCATTTT.

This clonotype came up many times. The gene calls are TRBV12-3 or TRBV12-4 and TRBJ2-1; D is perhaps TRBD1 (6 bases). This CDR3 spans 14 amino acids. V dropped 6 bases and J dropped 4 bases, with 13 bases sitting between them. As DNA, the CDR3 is TGTGCCAGCAGGACCGGGACAATTTACAATGAGCAGTTCTTC. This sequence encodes CASRTGTIYNEQFF.

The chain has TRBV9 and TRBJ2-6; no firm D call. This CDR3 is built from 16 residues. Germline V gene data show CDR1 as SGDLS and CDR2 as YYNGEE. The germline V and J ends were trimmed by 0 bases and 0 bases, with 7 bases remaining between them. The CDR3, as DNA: TGTGCCAGCAGCGTAGGGATGGGCTCTGGGGCCAACGTCCTGACTTTC. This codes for CASSVGMGSGANVLTF.

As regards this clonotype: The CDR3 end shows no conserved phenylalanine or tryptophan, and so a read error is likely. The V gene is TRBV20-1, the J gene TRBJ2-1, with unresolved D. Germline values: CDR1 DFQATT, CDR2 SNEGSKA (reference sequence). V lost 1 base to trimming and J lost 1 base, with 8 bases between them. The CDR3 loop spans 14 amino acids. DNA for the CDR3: TGCAGTGCTAGAGCGGCCGTTTCCTACAATGAGCAGTTCTCC. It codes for CSARAAVSYNEQFS.

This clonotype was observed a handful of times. The CDR3 DNA reads TGTGCCAGCAGCGTAGACACGGTAGGCAATGAGCAGTTCTTC. Protein sequence: CASSVDTVGNEQFF. This chain joins TRBV9 and TRBJ2-1; no definite D call. V lost 0 bases and J lost 6, with 10 bases in between. The CDR3 is 14 amino acids. Germline V gene lookup returns CDR1 SGDLS and CDR2 YYNGEE.